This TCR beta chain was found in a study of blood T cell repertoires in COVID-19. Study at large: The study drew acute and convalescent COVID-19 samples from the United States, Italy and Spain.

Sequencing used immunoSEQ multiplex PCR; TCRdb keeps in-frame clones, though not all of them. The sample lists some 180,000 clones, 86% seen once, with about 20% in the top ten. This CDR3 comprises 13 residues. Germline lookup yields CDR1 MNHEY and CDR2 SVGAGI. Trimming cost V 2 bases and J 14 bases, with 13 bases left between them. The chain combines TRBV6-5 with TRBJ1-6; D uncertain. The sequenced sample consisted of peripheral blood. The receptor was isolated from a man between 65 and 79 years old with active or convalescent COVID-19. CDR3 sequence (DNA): TGTGCCAGCAGTTACGAAGCCGGGCGGGCCCTCCACTTT. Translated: CASSYEAGRALHF.